This is a list of T cell receptor beta chains from one sample in a study of blood T cell repertoires in COVID-19. TCRdb keeps only in-frame clones here, not all; method: immunoSEQ multiplex PCR. The sample holds around 160,000 clones, roughly 90% seen once. The source material was peripheral blood. Receptors originate from a man between 60 and 70 years old with active or convalescent COVID-19. CDR3s include the opening cysteine and the closing phenylalanine or tryptophan. The order of the fields is V gene, J gene, D gene, clone size, CDR3 DNA, CDR3 protein. The D gene is left open where the match is weak. Only some rows state a clone size, as once, few, many or a class for expanded clones.

V: TRBV30; J: TRBJ1-2; D: TRBD1; size: .; DNA: TGTGCCTGGGACAGGGACGACTATGGCTACACCTTC; CDR3: CAWDRDDYGYTF
V: TRBV14; J: TRBJ2-2; D: .; size: .; DNA: TGTGCCAGCAGCTTGACTTGGACCGGGGAGCTGTTTTTT; CDR3: CASSLTWTGELFF
V: TRBV10-3; J: TRBJ2-1; D: TRBD2; size: .; DNA: TGTGCCATCAGGCCGGGACTAGCGGGGCCGGGGGCGCAGTTCTTC; CDR3: CAIRPGLAGPGAQFF
V: TRBV10-2; J: TRBJ1-6; D: .; size: .; DNA: TGCGCCAGCAGAGGTGCAGGATTAGGTTCACCCCTCCACTTT; CDR3: CASRGAGLGSPLHF
V: TRBV7-8; J: TRBJ1-2; D: .; size: .; DNA: TGTGCCAGCAGCTTAGATGGGGCGGTCGCCTCCTTCTATGGCTACACCTTC; CDR3: CASSLDGAVASFYGYTF
V: TRBV18; J: TRBJ2-1; D: .; size: .; DNA: TGTGCCAGCTCACCACCTCAGGGTAGGGAGCAGTTCTTC; CDR3: CASSPPQGREQFF
V: TRBV19; J: TRBJ2-3; D: TRBD1; size: .; DNA: TGTGCCAGTAGTATAGGGGACAGGCCAGATACGCAGTATTTT; CDR3: CASSIGDRPDTQYF
V: TRBV25-1; J: TRBJ2-1; D: .; size: .; DNA: TGTGCCAGCCAGACTGGTAATGAGCAGTTCTTC; CDR3: CASQTGNEQFF
V: TRBV7-9; J: TRBJ2-7; D: .; size: .; DNA: TGTGCCAGCAGCCAACCCGGGGTCCGAGCCTACGAGCAGTACTTC; CDR3: CASSQPGVRAYEQYF
V: TRBV20-1; J: TRBJ1-1; D: .; size: once; DNA: TGCAGTGCTAGTTTTCGCCCCCGGGGCACTGAAGCTTTCTTT; CDR3: CSASFRPRGTEAFF
V: TRBV7-6; J: TRBJ2-3; D: TRBD2; size: .; DNA: TGTGCCAGCAGCCCCGTAGCGGGGCAGGCAGATACGCAGTATTTT; CDR3: CASSPVAGQADTQYF
V: TRBV9; J: TRBJ2-7; D: TRBD2; size: .; DNA: TGTGCCAGCAGCGCCAGCCCTAGCGGTATCTACGAGCAGTACTTC; CDR3: CASSASPSGIYEQYF
V: TRBV7-7; J: TRBJ2-5; D: TRBD1; size: few; DNA: TGTGCCAGCAGCCAGACAGGGAGCAAACAAGAGACCCAGTACTTC; CDR3: CASSQTGSKQETQYF
V: TRBV28; J: TRBJ1-5; D: .; size: .; DNA: TGTGCCAGCAGCCCAGGGCACGGCAATCAGCCCCAGCATTTT; CDR3: CASSPGHGNQPQHF
V: TRBV19; J: TRBJ1-1; D: .; size: .; DNA: TGTGCCAGTAGTATAATGGGGGGGCTGAACACTGAAGCTTTCTTT; CDR3: CASSIMGGLNTEAFF
V: TRBV12-1; J: TRBJ1-5; D: .; size: .; DNA: TGTGCCAGCAGCCGCCTCGGCAGGGGGCGCCGTCAGCCCCAGCATTTT; CDR3: CASSRLGRGRRQPQHF
V: TRBV6-5; J: TRBJ2-1; D: .; size: few; DNA: TGTGCCAGCAGTACTAGCTTTGGACTCTACAATGAGCAGTTCTTC; CDR3: CASSTSFGLYNEQFF
V: TRBV6-2/TRBV6-3; J: TRBJ1-2; D: .; size: .; DNA: TGTGCCAGCAGTTACTCGGTAGGAGGGATCTATGGCTACACCTTC; CDR3: CASSYSVGGIYGYTF
V: TRBV21-1; J: TRBJ2-3; D: .; size: once; DNA: TGTGCCAGCAGCGCCACCGGCCACAGGGCCGGAGATACGCAGTATTTT; CDR3: CASSATGHRAGDTQYF
V: TRBV9; J: TRBJ2-2; D: TRBD2; size: .; DNA: TGTGCCAGCAGCGGTAGCGGGGGCCTGAACACCGGGGAGCTGTTTTTT; CDR3: CASSGSGGLNTGELFF
V: TRBV18; J: TRBJ2-7; D: TRBD1; size: .; DNA: TGTGCCAGCTCACCCCCGGGACAGGGGTCTTTCAACGAGCAGTACTTC; CDR3: CASSPPGQGSFNEQYF
V: TRBV5-1; J: TRBJ2-5; D: .; size: .; DNA: TGCGCCAGCAGCTCCGGGTCCCCCCGTGAGACCCAGTACTTC; CDR3: CASSSGSPRETQYF
V: TRBV6-5; J: TRBJ1-1; D: TRBD1; size: .; DNA: TGTGCCAGCAGCTTACAGGGGCTGAACACTGAAGCTTTCTTT; CDR3: CASSLQGLNTEAFF
V: TRBV18; J: TRBJ1-3; D: .; size: .; DNA: TGTGCCAGCTCACCACCGGGTGAGGGCTCTGGAAACACCATATATTTT; CDR3: CASSPPGEGSGNTIYF
V: TRBV6-5; J: TRBJ1-4; D: .; size: .; DNA: TGTGCCAGCATGATCGGGGGTCTCGGGGAAAAACTGTTTTTT; CDR3: CASMIGGLGEKLFF
V: TRBV7-2; J: TRBJ2-7; D: .; size: .; DNA: TGTGCCAGCAGGGCAGGTGGGGGACTCTACGAGCAGTACTTC; CDR3: CASRAGGGLYEQYF
V: TRBV5-1; J: TRBJ2-2; D: TRBD1; size: .; DNA: TGCGCCAGCAGCCAAAGTCTCCAGGGGGTAGGGGAGCTGTTTTTT; CDR3: CASSQSLQGVGELFF
V: TRBV11-2; J: TRBJ1-2; D: .; size: .; DNA: TGTGCCAGCAGCTTAGAGGCTCTAGCTAACTATGGCTACACCTTC; CDR3: CASSLEALANYGYTF
V: TRBV6-5; J: TRBJ1-2; D: TRBD1; size: .; DNA: TGTGCCAGCAGTCCACAGGGGAGGAATGGCTACACCTTC; CDR3: CASSPQGRNGYTF
V: TRBV29-1; J: TRBJ2-5; D: .; size: .; DNA: TGCAGCATAAAAGAGACAGGCCACCAAGAGACCCAGTACTTC; CDR3: CSIKETGHQETQYF
V: TRBV6-1; J: TRBJ2-7; D: .; size: .; DNA: TGTGCCAGCAGTGAAGTTAGCTACGAGCAGTACTTC; CDR3: CASSEVSYEQYF
V: TRBV3-1/TRBV3-2; J: TRBJ1-5; D: TRBD1; size: few; DNA: TGTGCCAGCAGCCAAGGGACAGGAGATAATCAGCCCCAGCATTTT; CDR3: CASSQGTGDNQPQHF
V: TRBV10-3; J: TRBJ1-2; D: TRBD1; size: .; DNA: TGTGCCATCAGTGATCAACAGGGGGCCCACACCTTC; CDR3: CAISDQQGAHTF
V: TRBV10-1; J: TRBJ1-1; D: .; size: .; DNA: TGCGCCAGCAGTGCAGGGTTGAACACTGAAGCTTTCTTT; CDR3: CASSAGLNTEAFF
V: TRBV15; J: TRBJ1-2; D: .; size: .; DNA: TGTGCCACCAGCAGAGATCAGTCAGGCTACACCTTC; CDR3: CATSRDQSGYTF
V: TRBV5-1; J: TRBJ2-1; D: .; size: .; DNA: TGCGCCAGCAGCTCTCGGGCAGGGGCGAACAATGAGCAGTTCTTC; CDR3: CASSSRAGANNEQFF
V: TRBV3-1/TRBV3-2; J: TRBJ1-1; D: TRBD1; size: .; DNA: TGTGCCAGCAGCCAAGTCCCGGGACAGAACGCCGAAGCTTTCTTT; CDR3: CASSQVPGQNAEAFF
V: TRBV6-5; J: TRBJ1-3; D: .; size: .; DNA: TGTGCCAGCAGTTACTCGGGCGTTAGCTCTGGAAACACCATATATTTT; CDR3: CASSYSGVSSGNTIYF
V: TRBV19; J: TRBJ2-5; D: .; size: .; DNA: TGTGCCAGTAAAGGGGGTAGTCTGGGCCAAGAGACCCAGTACTTC; CDR3: CASKGGSLGQETQYF
V: TRBV27; J: TRBJ1-1; D: .; size: .; DNA: TGTGCCAGCAGTTTAGGGCCTTGGAACACTGAAGCTTTCTTT; CDR3: CASSLGPWNTEAFF
V: TRBV5-1; J: TRBJ1-1; D: TRBD1; size: .; DNA: TGCGCCAGCAGCCATAACAGGGGGCCGCCCCAGTCGGCTTTCTTT; CDR3: CASSHNRGPPQSAFF
V: TRBV29-1; J: TRBJ2-2; D: .; size: .; DNA: TGCAGCGTCGCCAGGACTATCCCCGGGGAGCTGTTTTTT; CDR3: CSVARTIPGELFF
V: TRBV5-5; J: TRBJ1-4; D: TRBD1; size: .; DNA: TGTGCCAGCAGCTTAGGGACAGTGGGTGAAAAACTGTTTTTT; CDR3: CASSLGTVGEKLFF
V: TRBV24-1; J: TRBJ2-3; D: .; size: .; DNA: TGTGCCACCGGAGGGGACACAGATACGCAGTATTTT; CDR3: CATGGDTDTQYF
V: TRBV6-5; J: TRBJ2-3; D: TRBD2; size: .; DNA: TGTGCCAGCAGTACGACTAGCGGGGTGACAGATACGCAGTATTTT; CDR3: CASSTTSGVTDTQYF
V: TRBV18; J: TRBJ1-1; D: .; size: .; DNA: TGTGCCAGCTCATCAAGGGGGAGAGACACTGAAGCTTTCTTT; CDR3: CASSSRGRDTEAFF
V: TRBV28; J: TRBJ1-1; D: .; size: .; DNA: TGTGCCAGCCTTCGACAGACTGAAGCTTTCTTT; CDR3: CASLRQTEAFF
V: TRBV19; J: TRBJ2-2; D: .; size: .; DNA: TGTGCCAGTAGTATTTTGGGGGCAGTCACCGGGGAGCTGTTTTTT; CDR3: CASSILGAVTGELFF
V: TRBV5-6; J: TRBJ2-2; D: .; size: .; DNA: TGTGCCAGCAGCTTGTTCAGGGGCTCGGCCGGGGAGCTGTTTTTT; CDR3: CASSLFRGSAGELFF
V: TRBV29-1; J: TRBJ2-7; D: .; size: .; DNA: TGCAGCGTTGAGGGGGGGGGCCACGAGCAGTACTTC; CDR3: CSVEGGGHEQYF
V: TRBV7-2; J: TRBJ1-3; D: .; size: .; DNA: TGTGCCAGCAGTAACGAGGACTCTGGAAACACCATATATTTT; CDR3: CASSNEDSGNTIYF
V: TRBV6-5; J: TRBJ2-3; D: TRBD1; size: .; DNA: TGTGCCAGCAGTTCCACAGGGGTGGGTACGCAGTATTTT; CDR3: CASSSTGVGTQYF
V: TRBV18; J: TRBJ1-6; D: TRBD1; size: .; DNA: TGTGCCAGCTCACGATCAACAGGGGATAATTCACCCCTCCACTTT; CDR3: CASSRSTGDNSPLHF